The T cell receptor beta chain under discussion was sequenced for a study of PD-L1 blockade in urothelial cancer (dated by TCRdb to 2016 to 2017). For the study in its entirety: Therapy was started in the mid-2010s for all patients, and atezolizumab 1,200 mg was administered intravenously every 3 weeks. About 90% of the roughly 29 patients were males with bladder-origin urothelial cancer, and about 65% of the roughly 30 reported a prior smoking history. Patients had an ECOG performance status of 0 or 1 and had received between 0 and 3 prior chemotherapy regimens. Blood samples were analyzed at two time points: 3 weeks after treatment start (second dose) and 6 weeks after treatment start. A median of about 140,000 T cells and tens of thousands of unique TCRs was obtained from blood samples, and a median clonality of roughly 0.08 was observed. Somatic, immune and clinical correlates of response to PD-L1 blockade with atezolizumab in urothelial cancer were the focus of an exploratory multi-omic analysis. Pretreatment tumor samples, along with matched peripheral blood collected serially before and after atezolizumab treatment, underwent TCR sequencing. Progression-free survival longer than 6 months counted as durable clinical benefit, and TCR features were additionally tested against both progression-free and overall survival. In the same patients, pretreatment tumors underwent whole exome sequencing and RNA sequencing in addition to TCR sequencing. Durable clinical benefit was achieved by nine patients and was not achieved by 20 patients. Pretreatment blood TCR-seq was available for about 30 patients, at least one posttreatment blood collection was obtained for 25 or so patients, and tumor TCR-seq was available for 25 or so patients. What the research found in general, with its limitations: Patients with durable benefit showed greater expansion of tumor-associated TCR clones in peripheral blood 3 weeks after starting treatment (n ≈ 21, p = 0.022). Because the sample size was small (n ≈ 28) and many of the analyses were exploratory, the results are meant to be hypothesis-generating. A pretreatment peripheral blood TCR clonality below the median was linked to improved progression-free and overall survival.

Each PCR received spiked-in synthetic TCR analog templates so that absolute template abundance could be estimated from read counts. The immunoSEQ assay was used to amplify TCRbeta CDR3 regions from genomic DNA with bias-controlled V and J gene primers. Sequencing of rearranged TCRbeta segments was performed at approximately 20X coverage. The original methods were these. Sequencing errors were corrected by clustering and CDR3s were annotated against IMGT to assign V, D and J genes. Only productive TCRbeta rearrangements were used in downstream analyses, excluding out-of-frame or stop-codon sequences. Clonality was computed as one minus Shannon entropy normalized by the log of the number of unique productive sequences. Fisher's exact test with Benjamini-Hochberg correction, using a cutoff of adjusted p below 0.01, was how clones that differed between time points or between blood and tumor were identified. TCRdb holds this immuneACCESS table with in-frame rearrangements only. Some clones are missing; in checked studies, unresolved V genes explain under half, and the rest has no known cause. The V and J calls and clone size are taken from that table; D and trimming were inferred from the DNA. In this sample the table shows about 43,000 clones, 88% of which occur a single time. The ten largest clonotypes hold around an eighth of the sample.

The cohort comprised more than 25 patients with locally advanced or metastatic urothelial carcinoma treated at Memorial Sloan Kettering on a trial protocol. Peripheral blood mononuclear cells were collected pretreatment and during treatment, with between 1 and 8 total time points per patient. The Qiagen DNeasy Blood extraction kit was used to purify genomic DNA from total PBMCs and tumor samples. PBMCs were collected pretreatment and during treatment, and were isolated and stored as previously described. There are a few counts of this clone. Its antigen remains undetermined. Base qualities are not recorded, but no much larger clone differs from it by a single base. This TCR derives from an older woman with urothelial cancer. This sample comprised PBMCs, obtained around atezolizumab (anti-PD-L1) treatment.

The sequenced DNA: TGTGCCAGCTCACTCAGGGGGCTTCGGGCTGAAGCTTTCTTT. This sequence encodes CASSLRGLRAEAFF. The chain is assembled from TRBV18 and TRBJ1-1; 8 bases in between match TRBD1. The CDR3, from cysteine to phenylalanine, totals 14 residues. Of the read, only the CDR3 DNA is kept; its 42 bases are in frame from base 1. Taken from the germline V gene, the CDR1 and CDR2 loops are KGHSH and LQKENI. Trimmed from V: 4 bases; trimmed from J: 6 bases; junction bases lacking a gene match: 7.